Below are 16 T cell receptor beta chains sequenced from a single sample in a study of cytomegalovirus exposure and HLA in healthy donors (dated by TCRdb to 2017 to 2019). Library creation used the immunoSEQ multiplex PCR assay. For the multiplex PCR, a mixture combining 60 forward primers for TCR Vbeta segments and 13 reverse primers for TCR Jbeta segments was used. TCRdb limited this immuneACCESS table to in-frame rearrangements with V and J called. A share of clones is missing; checked studies link under half to unresolved V genes, and the rest is unexplained. The sample has fewer than 250,000 clones on record, over 80% of them singletons. The biggest ten clones account for 1% to 1.5% of the sample. Sequencing was performed on PBMCs. These receptor sequences come from a man aged 30 to 45 in good health and CMV-seronegative.

This clone was seen a single time. The rearrangement joins TRBV18 to TRBJ2-7, with D possibly matching TRBD2 (7 bases). CDR3 length: 18 amino acids. From germline, CDR1 is KGHSH and CDR2 LQKENI. V was shortened by 4 bases and J by 0 bases, with 22 bases between the two germline ends. CDR3 sequence: CASSRSRVGGGPSYEQYF. The CDR3 region has the DNA TGTGCCAGCTCACGGTCTCGGGTAGGGGGAGGGCCCTCCTACGAGCAGTACTTC.

This chain uses TRBV2 with TRBJ1-2, with 7 bases lining up with TRBD1. Unmatched junction bases numbered 4, after V lost 4 bases and J lost 5 bases. CDR1 is SNHLY and CDR2 is FYNNEI in the germline V gene. This CDR3 spans 13 amino acids. The CDR3 region has the DNA TGTGCCAGCAGTGGCAGGGGGGAATATGGCTACACCTTC. Protein product: CASSGRGEYGYTF.

This rearrangement joins TRBV6-1 to TRBJ1-2, with D tentatively TRBD1 (6 bases). Germline assignment: CDR1 MNHNS and CDR2 SASEGT. Trimming cost V 6 bases and J 0 bases, with 14 bases left between them. The CDR3 has 15 amino acids. The CDR3 DNA reads TGTGCCAGCAGACCACAGGGTATAGCTAACTATGGCTACACCTTC. It specifies CASRPQGIANYGYTF.

The rearrangement links TRBV4-2 to TRBJ1-2, with 7 bases lining up with TRBD1. With V trimmed by 4 bases and J by 5 bases, 22 bases remained unmatched. There are 19 residues in the CDR3. Germline values: CDR1 LGHNA, CDR2 YNFKEQ. Here the CDR3 reads CASSPNYQGGALLGYGYTF. CDR3 in DNA: TGTGCCAGCAGCCCAAACTATCAGGGGGGCGCACTCCTTGGTTATGGCTACACCTTC.

The chain joins TRBV11-3 to TRBJ2-1; 9 bases are a match to TRBD2. This CDR3 has 13 residues. The V and J ends lost 1 base and 10 bases, in that order; junction bases with no gene match: 2. Germline V gene sequence: CDR1 SGHNT, CDR2 YENEEA. The chain's CDR3 is CASSLVREGEQFF. DNA of the CDR3: TGTGCCAGCAGCTTAGTGCGGGAGGGAGAGCAGTTCTTC.

In DNA form, the CDR3 reads TGCGCCAGCAGGGCGGGACAGGGCTCCTACAATGAGCAGTTCTTC. Translating gives CASRAGQGSYNEQFF. This sequence joins TRBV5-1 and TRBJ2-1; 9 bases line up with TRBD1. Germline CDR1 SGHRS, CDR2 YFSETQ. The CDR3 covers 15 residues. The trim removed 5 bases at V and 0 bases at J, leaving 3 bases unmatched.

The rearrangement links TRBV21-1 to TRBJ2-7; no check of the table's D call, TRBD1, against the DNA was made. TRBV21-1 is a pseudogene segment. CDR3 size: 13 residues. The DNA of the CDR3 is TGTGCCAGCAGCCTTGGGCGGCAGGGAACCATAAAATTC. This codes for CASSLGRQGTIKF.

This chain links TRBV6-5 with TRBJ1-4; 8 bases line up with TRBD1. The CDR3 loop spans 14 amino acids. The J segment lost 5 bases and the V segment lost 6 bases, leaving 5 bases of the junction unmatched. The germline gives CDR1 MNHEY, CDR2 SVGAGI. The CDR3 DNA reads as TGTGCCAGCAGCCGAGACAGGGGAAATGAAAAACTGTTTTTT. Translated: CASSRDRGNEKLFF.

The CDR3 DNA reads TGTGCCAGCAGCCTCCGACTAGCGGGAGCTTCGGATACGCAGTATTTT. Protein: CASSLRLAGASDTQYF. The chain is built from TRBV7-9 and TRBJ2-3; the match to TRBD2 covers 12 bases. CDR1 and CDR2 from the germline V gene are SEHNR and FQNEAQ (reference sequence). The CDR3 has 16 amino acids. V was pared by 5 bases and J by 6 bases, with 9 bases of the junction left unmatched.

The genes are TRBV7-9 and TRBJ1-5, with D maybe TRBD1 (5 bases). The V and J ends lost 0 bases and 7 bases respectively, with 7 bases between them. This CDR3 has 13 amino acids. The germline V gene encodes CDR1 SEHNR and CDR2 FQNEAQ (reference sequence). CDR3 region: CASSLAGGQPQHF. CDR3 nucleotides: TGTGCCAGCAGCTTAGCGGGGGGACAGCCCCAGCATTTT.

In its sample, this clone was seen a few times. The genes are TRBV11-3 and TRBJ2-5; 7 positions agree with TRBD2. Germline V gives CDR1 SGHNT, CDR2 YENEEA. The CDR3 spans 15 residues. The V and J ends lost 2 bases and 2 bases, in that order; junction bases with no gene match: 5. CDR3 bases: TGTGCCAGCAGCTTATGGGGACTACCGCAAGAGACCCAGTACTTC. Amino acids: CASSLWGLPQETQYF.

This chain joins TRBV28 and TRBJ1-2, with D possibly being TRBD1 (5 bases). This CDR3 contains 16 residues. The germline gives CDR1 MDHEN, CDR2 SYDVKM. V was shortened by 5 bases and J by 1 base, with 17 bases between the two germline ends. CDR3 residues: CASSPTNWGLNYGYTF. For the CDR3, the DNA is TGTGCCAGCAGTCCCACAAACTGGGGACTTAACTATGGCTACACCTTC.

This chain uses TRBV9 with TRBJ1-1; 7 bases match TRBD1. Germline CDR1 is SGDLS and CDR2 is YYNGEE. Trimming cost V 3 bases and J 4 bases; bases outside gene matches: 9. The CDR3 is made up of 15 amino acids. The CDR3: CASSALTGRSTEAFF. In nucleotides, the CDR3 is TGTGCCAGCAGCGCCCTGACAGGGAGGTCCACTGAAGCTTTCTTT. Full variable domain (rest looked up from reference TRBV9 and TRBJ1-1): DSGVTQTPKHLITATGQRVTLRCSPRSGDLSVYWYQQSLDQGLQFLIQYYNGEERAKGNILERFSAQQFPDLHSELNLSSLELGDSALYFCASSALTGRSTEAFFGQGTRLTVV.

The chain couples TRBV19 to TRBJ2-2; 11 bases agree with TRBD2. Germline V CDR1 and CDR2: LNHDA, SQIVND (reference sequence). The CDR3 is 18 amino acids. The trim removed 3 bases at V and 1 base at J, leaving 7 bases unmatched. CDR3 residues: CASSISMGLAVNTGELFF. The CDR3 DNA sequence: TGTGCCAGTAGTATTAGTATGGGACTAGCGGTGAACACCGGGGAGCTGTTTTTT. Full variable domain (outside the CDR3, taken from reference TRBV19 and TRBJ2-2): DGGITQSPKYLFRKEGQNVTLSCEQNLNHDAMYWYRQDPGQGLRLIYYSQIVNDFQKGDIAEGYSVSREKKESFPLTVTSAQKNPTAFYLCASSISMGLAVNTGELFFGEGSRLTVL.

The chain recombines TRBV11-2 with TRBJ2-3; D may be TRBD2 (5 bases). Trimming shortened V by 5 bases and J by 0 bases, and 12 bases separated the two germline ends. The length of the CDR3 is 15 residues. CDR1 SGHAT and CDR2 FQNNGV come from the germline V gene. CDR3 coding DNA: TGTGCCAGCAGCGGTAGGCGGACTAGCACAGATACGCAGTATTTT. Its translation is CASSGRRTSTDTQYF.

The chain has TRBV5-8 and TRBJ2-3; TRBD2 matches 7 bases. Germline assignment: CDR1 SGHTS and CDR2 YDEGEE. The CDR3 is 16 amino acids. Unmatched junction bases numbered 8, after V lost 4 bases and J lost 0 bases. CDR3 sequence: CASSQASGFSTDTQYF. The CDR3 DNA is TGTGCCAGCAGCCAGGCTAGCGGCTTCAGCACAGATACGCAGTATTTT.